A selection of T cell receptor beta chains follows, all from one sample in a study of tissue T cells after allogeneic stem cell transplantation. The method was immunoSEQ multiplex PCR; TCRdb's version includes in-frame clones alone and lacks a portion of them. The repertoire consists of about 5,200 clones, with over 60% occurring once and the leading ten covering 7.7%. Source: tissue from the colon, taken at autopsy. These receptors all come from a female donor aged 60 or older with lung cancer. Each CDR3 is given with its conserved first and last residue. Clone size, where shown, is once, few, many, or a class for clones that have expanded.

v_call	clone_size	cdr3_aa
TRBV6-5	-	CASSSGVGEQFF
TRBV7-9	few	CASSASGRRVGEQYF
TRBV19	-	CASSLRQGRSEAFF
TRBV6-5	-	CASSYTRRGNYGYTF
TRBV4-2	-	CASSQMTGSGYTF
TRBV7-9	-	CASSLDWREQFF
TRBV30	-	CAWSVGGLGNSPLHF
TRBV15	-	CATSKGLAGGDNEQFF
TRBV18	-	CASSRSRGNNEKLFF
TRBV30	-	CAWSVALNTEAFF
TRBV30	once	CAWSRQGASYGYTF
TRBV11-1	-	CASSLGQGSEKLFF
TRBV7-7	-	CASSLRQGSGNTIYF
TRBV7-2	once	CASSSITIRGNYGYTF
TRBV6-5	-	CASSFLDRGSSGYTF
TRBV19	-	CASSMTLTNYGYTF
TRBV11-2	few	CASSLIHRVEYEQFF
TRBV24-1	few	CATSEGGWTGELFF
TRBV10-2	-	CASRKGQVNTEAFF
TRBV21-1	-	CASSKERFRGVGYGYTF
TRBV6-5	-	CASSYESGGNYGYTF
TRBV3-1/TRBV3-2	-	CASSQDYRAYNEQFF
TRBV7-2	once	CASSPGTRQETQYF
TRBV15	-	CATSRDLSTKNIQYF
TRBV7-6	large	CASSPGQGHGYTF
TRBV7-3	-	CASSLSGTGVNEQFF
TRBV7-9	-	CASSPRLAGVGQYF
TRBV3-1/TRBV3-2	-	CASWRDYGYTF
TRBV9	-	CASSVAVDRGLSGELFF
TRBV2	-	CASRLRLAGAAYEQYF
TRBV5-1	-	CASSWTSGSPNTGELFF
TRBV3-1/TRBV3-2	-	CASSPAQGSSYNEQFF
TRBV29-1	-	CSALGGDTGELFF
TRBV10-3	-	CAIAGVQWGYTF
TRBV7-2	-	CASSRDRGGETQYF
TRBV29-1	-	CSVRETGGSPLHF
TRBV4-3	-	CASSQDGGGRYGYTF
TRBV6-4	-	CASSGGVDRGGEKLFF
TRBV19	-	CASSTGGFGYEQYF
TRBV4-3	-	CASRKGFGTSPLHF
TRBV10-3	-	CAIGAGDAGNEKLFF
TRBV10-3	-	CAISEGGKSNQPQHF
TRBV6-5	-	CASSQRNEKLFF
TRBV11-3	-	CASSPRDSDTQYF
TRBV3-1/TRBV3-2	few	CASSQTTGRNTGELFF
TRBV27	medium-sized	CASRTYSNQPQHF
TRBV7-2	-	CASSLVGTSGVDTQYF
TRBV5-1	-	CASSLVSGKGYEQYF
TRBV5-6	-	CASSLFGQGGNTEAFF
TRBV29-1	-	CSVGEANNSPLHF
TRBV6-5	-	CASSYSGPSNYGYTF
TRBV11-2	-	CASSLSPLYEQYF
TRBV19	-	CASNGGRGRTGELFF
TRBV6-1	-	CASSEGFWGNGNTIYF
TRBV19	-	CASRGEFYYNSPLHF
TRBV30	-	CASRNRGATDTQYF
TRBV27	few	CASSLLGREYEQYF
TRBV7-8	medium-sized	CASSLGGRNEQYF
TRBV6-5	-	CASSYSTRVGDQPQHF